The 17 T cell receptor beta chains reported below all come from one sample, sequenced in a study of somatic mutations in cytotoxic T cells in rheumatoid arthritis. Assay used: immunoSEQ multiplex PCR; TCRdb lists only in-frame clones, some missing. The table shows around 24,000 clones, with about 80% occurring only once. The sequenced sample was CD8+ T cells sorted from blood. The receptors derive from a man aged 50 to 59 in good health.

The V and J genes are TRBV5-4 and TRBJ2-1; the D is unclear. Trimming stripped 3 bases from V and 5 bases from J, with 12 bases between. The CDR3 covers 14 residues. Germline V gene data show CDR1 as SGHNT and CDR2 as YYREEE (reference sequence). The CDR3 DNA sequence: TGTGCCAGCAGCTGGGCGTCCCCGAACAATGAGCAGTTCTTC. The encoded protein is CASSWASPNNEQFF.

The rearrangement uses TRBV14 and TRBJ2-2; TRBD2 matches at 8 bases. The germline V gene has CDR1 SGHDN and CDR2 FVKESK. The V segment lost 6 bases and the J segment 5 bases; nucleotides outside the gene matches: 5. The CDR3 contains 14 residues. The CDR3 DNA reads TGTGCCAGCAGTGTTGCGGGAGGTACCGGGGAGCTGTTTTTT. This codes for CASSVAGGTGELFF.

The chain has TRBV19 and TRBJ2-2; 8 bases map to TRBD1. CDR3 length equals 15 residues. The ends lost 3 bases at V and 4 bases at J; junction bases unmatched: 4. Germline loops: CDR1 LNHDA, CDR2 SQIVND (reference sequence). The CDR3 reads CASSIRQGSTGELFF. The CDR3 nucleotides read TGTGCCAGTAGTATCCGACAGGGGAGCACCGGGGAGCTGTTTTTT.

CDR3 DNA sequence: TGCGCCAGCAGTCAATCAGAGGAGGTGACTGAAGCTTTCTTT. This codes for CASSQSEEVTEAFF. This chain joins TRBV23-1 and TRBJ1-1; D not resolved. TRBV23-1 is an ORF for which the function is uncertain. The V gene lost 0 bases and the J gene lost 5 bases, with 10 bases spanning the gap. The CDR3 spans 14 residues.

This rearrangement joins TRBV7-9 to TRBJ1-2, with 7 bases fitting TRBD1. Germline trimming cut 7 bases from V and 8 bases from J; bases unmatched to any gene: 10. Germline loops: CDR1 SEHNR, CDR2 FQNEAQ (reference sequence). CDR3 length equals 13 residues. CDR3 bases: TGTGCCAGCATTATAGGGGGCGCTTGGGGCTACACCTTC. Protein sequence: CASIIGGAWGYTF.

A few counts support this clone. The CDR3 coding sequence is TGTGCCAGCAGCTGGGTGAGCGGGGAGCTGTTTTTT. Translation gives CASSWVSGELFF. The chain has TRBV9 and TRBJ2-2; D is unresolved. This CDR3 is built from 12 residues. CDR1 SGDLS and CDR2 YYNGEE come from the germline V gene. V lost 4 bases and J lost 7, with 8 bases in between.

The chain uses TRBV6-6 and TRBJ2-1; D uncertain. The CDR3 spans 12 residues. Trimming stripped 1 base from V and 6 bases from J, with 4 bases between. The V gene's germline CDR1 is MNHNY and CDR2 SVGAGI (reference sequence). The CDR3 spells CASSYLTNEQFF. The DNA for the CDR3 is TGTGCCAGCAGTTACTTAACCAATGAGCAGTTCTTC.

This clone appeared once. V and J are TRBV5-1 and TRBJ2-7; TRBD1 aligns across 7 bases. The CDR3 sequence is 15 residues long. The junction had 7 bases not matched to a gene; V was cut back by 2 bases and J by 2 bases. Germline V lookup: CDR1 SGHRS, CDR2 YFSETQ. CDR3 sequence reads: CASSFTGEGTYEQYF. The CDR3 region has the DNA TGCGCCAGCAGCTTTACAGGGGAAGGAACCTACGAGCAGTACTTC.

This chain connects TRBV29-1 to TRBJ1-2; D call uncertain. The CDR3 totals 11 residues. Germline assignment: CDR1 SQVTM and CDR2 ANQGSEA. V was pared by 5 bases and J by 6 bases, with 10 bases between. The CDR3 bases are TGCAGCGTTCGGGCTAGAGATGGCTACACCTTC. Translation: CSVRARDGYTF.

This sequence joins TRBV5-5 and TRBJ2-7; 7 bases map to TRBD1. Losses at the gene ends were 0 bases for V and 3 bases for J; bases not matched to a gene: 3. This CDR3 is 14 amino acids long. Germline V gene lookup returns CDR1 SGHKS and CDR2 YYEKEE (reference sequence). The CDR3 here is CASSLGSGGYEQYF. In nucleotides, the CDR3 is TGTGCCAGCAGCTTGGGCTCAGGGGGCTACGAGCAGTACTTC.

The chain joins TRBV27 to TRBJ2-1; D may be TRBD1 (7 bases). This CDR3 comprises 13 residues. The ends were cut back, 7 bases at V and 7 bases at J, with 14 bases in the middle. The germline CDR1 and CDR2 sequences are MNHEY and SMNVEV (reference sequence). CDR3 loop: CASKKQGRNEQFF. DNA of the CDR3: TGTGCCAGCAAAAAACAGGGGAGGAATGAGCAGTTCTTC.

The chain links TRBV21-1 to TRBJ2-7; the table's D call TRBD2 went unverified against the DNA. TRBV21-1 is a documented pseudogene. The CDR3 spans 20 residues. The CDR3: CASSKGGGGLALPQRDEQYF. The DNA of the CDR3 is TGTGCCAGCAGCAAAGGAGGGGGGGGACTAGCGCTCCCTCAACGGGACGAGCAGTACTTC.

This clone appeared once. V usage is TRBV13 and J usage is TRBJ1-1, with D possibly being TRBD1 (6 bases). This CDR3 region has 14 residues. Germline CDR1 and CDR2: PRHDT and FYEKMQ (reference sequence). The germline V and J ends were trimmed by 5 bases and 1 base, with 11 bases remaining between them. CDR3 bases: TGTGCCAGCAGCCATGAGGGGGGGAACACTGAAGCTTTCTTT. Its translation is CASSHEGGNTEAFF.

This sequence joins TRBV6-1 and TRBJ2-7; 12 positions match TRBD2. The CDR3 is made up of 16 amino acids. Germline V gene sequence: CDR1 MNHNS, CDR2 SASEGT. The V and J ends lost 0 bases and 5 bases, in that order; junction bases with no gene match: 5. CDR3 in amino acids: CASSEALAGGPDEQYF. CDR3 in DNA: TGTGCCAGCAGTGAAGCTCTAGCGGGAGGGCCCGACGAGCAGTACTTC.

Notes on this clone: Other nucleotide sequences in the sample specify the same CDR3. This chain links TRBV5-6 with TRBJ2-2, with a possible D match to TRBD1 (5 bases). Trimming pared 0 bases from V and 1 base from J, leaving 7 bases between. Germline V gives CDR1 SGHDT, CDR2 YYEEEE. CDR3 length equals 15 residues. The CDR3 DNA reads as TGTGCCAGCAGCTTGGGACAGCGGAACACCGGGGAGCTGTTTTTT. Protein product: CASSLGQRNTGELFF.

The sample holds a few counts of this clone. The V and J genes are TRBV27 and TRBJ2-1, with no clear D. The CDR3 has 12 residues. V shed 8 bases and J shed 8 bases, with 13 bases lying between them. Germline values: CDR1 MNHEY, CDR2 SMNVEV (reference sequence). CDR3 nucleotide sequence: TGTGCCAGCGGTATAATTGGGGATGAGCAGTTCTTC. Encoded protein: CASGIIGDEQFF.

V gene TRBV5-6 combines with J gene TRBJ1-2, with D possibly TRBD1 on 5 matching bases. Germline CDR1 is SGHDT and CDR2 is YYEEEE. The CDR3 loop spans 15 amino acids. V was pared by 5 bases and J by 0 bases, with 14 bases between. The CDR3 coding sequence is TGTGCCAGCAGGGATAGGGGCTCTTCTAACTATGGCTACACCTTC. Residues: CASRDRGSSNYGYTF.